A selection of T cell receptor beta chains follows, all from one sample in a study of tumour-infiltrating T cells in Burkitt lymphoma. Using immunoSEQ multiplex PCR, the repertoire was profiled, and TCRdb retains in-frame clones only, with some absent. The sample's table shows 12 clones. Material: tumor tissue. The source is a human donor with Burkitt lymphoma. Each CDR3 is given with its conserved first and last residue. A D gene is named only where the DNA matches it firmly.

J gene | V gene | D gene | CDR3 DNA | CDR3 protein
TRBJ1-2 | TRBV22-1 | . | TGCCTGGGAGGTTCGAGAAAGACCTATGGCTACACCTTC | CLGGSRKTYGYTF
TRBJ1-2 | TRBV5-4 | . | TGTGCCAGCGCCCCTCATACTAACTATGGCTACACCTTC | CASAPHTNYGYTF
TRBJ2-6 | TRBV4-1 | . | TGCGCCAGCAGCTTAAATATCCAGCCACAAAGTCGGGCCAACGTCCTGACTTTC | CASSLNIQPQSRANVLTF
TRBJ2-6 | TRBV19 | . | TGTGCCAGTAGTACTTCCGAGACAAATCACAAAGGGGCCAACGTCCTGACTTTC | CASSTSETNHKGANVLTF
TRBJ2-2 | TRBV7-3 | . | TGTGCCAGCAGCTTGAGGGGGTCCGGGGAGCTGTTTTTT | CASSLRGSGELFF